Listed below are T cell receptor beta chains from one sample, sequenced in a study of cytomegalovirus exposure and HLA in healthy donors. Only in-frame clones appear in the TCRdb table, and some are missing; sequencing was by immunoSEQ multiplex PCR. With 150,000 to 200,000 clones in the sample, the ten largest clones hold about 6.5%. Sequencing was performed on PBMCs. These TCRs come from a young man in good health and CMV-seronegative. Both conserved end residues are part of each CDR3. Fields, in order: V gene, J gene, CDR3 length, D gene, CDR3 DNA, CDR3 protein. A D gene is named only where the DNA matches it firmly.

V: TRBV28
J: TRBJ1-2
length: 15
D: .
DNA: TGTGCCAGCAGTTTCACCCTAGACAGATACTATGGCTACACCTTC
CDR3: CASSFTLDRYYGYTF

V: TRBV6-1
J: TRBJ1-4
length: 16
D: .
DNA: TGTGCCAGCAGTGTCTTCTCATTAGCAACTAATGAAAAACTGTTTTTT
CDR3: CASSVFSLATNEKLFF

V: TRBV18
J: TRBJ2-1
length: 19
D: TRBD2
DNA: TGTGCCAGCTCACCCTCGACTAGCGGGGGCCTCGGGTTCTACAATGAGCAGTTCTTC
CDR3: CASSPSTSGGLGFYNEQFF

V: TRBV27
J: TRBJ2-2
length: 12
D: .
DNA: TGTGCCAGCAGTTCTAACACCGGGGAGCTGTTTTTT
CDR3: CASSSNTGELFF

V: TRBV19
J: TRBJ2-6
length: 17
D: TRBD1
DNA: TGTGCCAGTAGTTCCTGGACAGGTCGCTCTGGGGCCAACGTCCTGACTTTC
CDR3: CASSSWTGRSGANVLTF

V: TRBV5-6
J: TRBJ2-3
length: 13
D: .
DNA: TGTGCCAGCGGCCTAGGCTACACAGATACGCAGTATTTT
CDR3: CASGLGYTDTQYF

V: TRBV18
J: TRBJ2-7
length: 14
D: .
DNA: TGTGCCAGCTCACTCCTGGAGGAATCCTACGAGCAGTACTTC
CDR3: CASSLLEESYEQYF

V: TRBV30
J: TRBJ1-1
length: 13
D: TRBD1
DNA: TGTGCCTGGAGCTGGGACAGGAACACTGAAGCTTTCTTT
CDR3: CAWSWDRNTEAFF

V: TRBV19
J: TRBJ1-1
length: 15
D: .
DNA: TGTGCCAGTAGGCGAGAACAGGGAATAAACACTGAAGCTTTCTTT
CDR3: CASRREQGINTEAFF

V: TRBV18
J: TRBJ2-1
length: 14
D: .
DNA: TGTGCCAGCTCACCACCGACGAGCGGGTCGGCGGAGTTCTTC
CDR3: CASSPPTSGSAEFF

V: TRBV19
J: TRBJ2-5
length: 13
D: TRBD2
DNA: TGTGCCAGTAGCCCGGGAGGGCTGCGGACCCAGTACTTC
CDR3: CASSPGGLRTQYF

V: TRBV4-3
J: TRBJ2-3
length: 16
D: TRBD1
DNA: TGCGCCAGCAGCCAAGCACAGGGGTGGGGCACAGATACGCAGTATTTT
CDR3: CASSQAQGWGTDTQYF

V: TRBV9
J: TRBJ2-5
length: 15
D: .
DNA: TGTGCCAGCAGCGTAGCTACGAGCAGGCAAGAGACCCAGTACTTC
CDR3: CASSVATSRQETQYF

V: TRBV30
J: TRBJ2-7
length: 13
D: .
DNA: TGTGCCTGGAGCTCTCTCGGCGGTTACGAGCAGTACTTC
CDR3: CAWSSLGGYEQYF

V: TRBV5-5
J: TRBJ1-2
length: 16
D: .
DNA: TGTGCCAGCAACTTTGGGCCGGCGGGGGGAAACTATGGCTACACCTTC
CDR3: CASNFGPAGGNYGYTF

V: TRBV10-2
J: TRBJ2-1
length: 15
D: .
DNA: TGCGCCAGCAGTGATCTTGCGGCCGCCTACAATGAGCAGTTCTTC
CDR3: CASSDLAAAYNEQFF

V: TRBV5-1
J: TRBJ1-5
length: 19
D: TRBD1
DNA: TGCGCCAGCAGCTCAAAACTACAGGGGGAAGATAGCAAGAATCAGCCCCAGCATTTT
CDR3: CASSSKLQGEDSKNQPQHF